These T cell receptor beta chains were read from a single sample in a study of OX40 agonist ivuxolimab in advanced cancers. Some clones are missing from TCRdb's copy, which holds only in-frame ones; the method was immunoSEQ multiplex PCR. The sample carries around 80,000 clones, roughly 92% recorded once. The starting material was CD4+ or CD8+ T cells sorted from blood, obtained in a trial of the OX40 agonist ivuxolimab. The receptors here all came from an adult with an advanced solid tumor such as melanoma, head and neck, liver or kidney cancer. CDR3s include the opening cysteine and the closing phenylalanine or tryptophan. Each record gives: V gene, J gene, clone size, D gene, CDR3 protein, CDR3 DNA. A D gene is named only where the DNA matches it firmly. Clone size is given for some rows only: seen once, a few or many times, or a class if the clone is expanded.

V: TRBV30
J: TRBJ2-1
size: NA
D: TRBD2
CDR3: CAWRDTSGWTFF
DNA: TGTGCCTGGAGGGACACTAGCGGGTGGACGTTCTTC

V: TRBV5-1
J: TRBJ2-3
size: NA
D: NA
CDR3: CASSLTDSPADTQYF
DNA: TGCGCCAGCAGCTTGACGGACAGTCCCGCAGATACGCAGTATTTT

V: TRBV5-1
J: TRBJ2-3
size: once
D: TRBD1
CDR3: CASTVQGGTDTQYF
DNA: TGCGCCAGCACCGTTCAGGGGGGCACAGATACGCAGTATTTT

V: TRBV7-3
J: TRBJ1-2
size: NA
D: NA
CDR3: CASSLYAGSPYGYTF
DNA: TGTGCCAGCAGCTTATACGCAGGTAGCCCTTATGGCTACACCTTC

V: TRBV6-5
J: TRBJ2-7
size: NA
D: NA
CDR3: CASRRGGEQYF
DNA: TGTGCCAGCAGAAGAGGTGGCGAGCAGTACTTC

V: TRBV11-2
J: TRBJ2-7
size: NA
D: NA
CDR3: CASSYFGTAREQYF
DNA: TGTGCCAGCAGCTACTTCGGGACCGCCCGGGAGCAGTACTTC

V: TRBV30
J: TRBJ1-2
size: NA
D: NA
CDR3: CAWLRDGLYGYTF
DNA: TGTGCCTGGCTGAGGGACGGACTCTATGGCTACACCTTC

V: TRBV15
J: TRBJ2-7
size: NA
D: TRBD2
CDR3: CATSRGDSGGHEQYF
DNA: TGTGCCACCAGCAGAGGCGATAGCGGGGGTCACGAGCAGTACTTC

V: TRBV10-3
J: TRBJ1-5
size: NA
D: TRBD1
CDR3: CAISRTGQEPQHF
DNA: TGTGCCATCAGTCGGACAGGGCAAGAGCCCCAGCATTTT

V: TRBV7-9
J: TRBJ1-2
size: once
D: TRBD1
CDR3: CAGQTGQNYGYTF
DNA: TGTGCCGGTCAAACGGGACAGAACTATGGCTACACCTTC

V: TRBV18
J: TRBJ1-1
size: NA
D: NA
CDR3: CASSPQAGRDTEAFF
DNA: TGTGCCAGCTCACCCCAGGCAGGGAGAGACACTGAAGCTTTCTTT

V: TRBV6-7
J: TRBJ2-7
size: NA
D: NA
CDR3: CASSPPSSPLYYEQYF
DNA: TGTGCCAGCAGTCCTCCTTCAAGTCCCCTGTACTACGAGCAGTACTTC

V: TRBV30
J: TRBJ2-1
size: NA
D: NA
CDR3: CAWMGAGNEQFF
DNA: TGTGCCTGGATGGGGGCGGGGAATGAGCAGTTCTTC

V: TRBV19
J: TRBJ2-3
size: NA
D: TRBD1
CDR3: CASSPDLQGAGTQYF
DNA: TGTGCCAGTAGTCCCGACCTACAGGGGGCAGGTACGCAGTATTTT

V: TRBV5-1
J: TRBJ2-6
size: NA
D: NA
CDR3: CASPTGANVLTFPFAGANVLTF
DNA: NA

V: TRBV2
J: TRBJ2-3
size: NA
D: TRBD2
CDR3: CASSGSSGGAVDTQYF
DNA: TGTGCCAGCAGTGGGTCTAGCGGGGGGGCCGTAGATACGCAGTATTTT

V: TRBV6-5
J: TRBJ1-1
size: NA
D: NA
CDR3: CASSYYGRRNTEAFF
DNA: TGTGCCAGCAGTTACTATGGCAGAAGGAACACTGAAGCTTTCTTT

V: TRBV4-1
J: TRBJ2-7
size: NA
D: TRBD2
CDR3: CASSQDAWLAVGEQYF
DNA: TGCGCCAGCAGCCAAGACGCGTGGCTAGCGGTCGGCGAGCAGTACTTC

V: TRBV18
J: TRBJ2-2
size: NA
D: NA
CDR3: CASSPAGGELFF
DNA: TGTGCCAGCTCACCAGCGGGCGGGGAGCTGTTTTTT

V: TRBV11-2
J: TRBJ1-2
size: once
D: NA
CDR3: CASSSLAGANYGYTF
DNA: TGTGCCAGCAGCTCTCTGGCAGGGGCAAACTATGGCTACACCTTC